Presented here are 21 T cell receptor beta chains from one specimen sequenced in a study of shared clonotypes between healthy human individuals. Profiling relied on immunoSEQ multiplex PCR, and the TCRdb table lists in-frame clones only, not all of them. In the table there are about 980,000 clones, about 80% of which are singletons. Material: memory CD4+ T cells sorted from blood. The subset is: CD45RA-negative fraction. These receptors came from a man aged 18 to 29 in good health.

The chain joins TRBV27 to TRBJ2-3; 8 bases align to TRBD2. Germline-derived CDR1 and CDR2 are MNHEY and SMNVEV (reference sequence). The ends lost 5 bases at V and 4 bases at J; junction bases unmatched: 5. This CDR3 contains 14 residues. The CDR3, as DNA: TGTGCCAGCAGTGTACCGGGACTAGCAGATACGCAGTATTTT. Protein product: CASSVPGLADTQYF.

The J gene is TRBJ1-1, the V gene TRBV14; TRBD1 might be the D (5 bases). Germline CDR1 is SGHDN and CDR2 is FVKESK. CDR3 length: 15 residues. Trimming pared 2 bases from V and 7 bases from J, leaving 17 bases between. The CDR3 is CASSQKGGARGEAFF. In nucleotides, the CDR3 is TGTGCCAGCAGCCAAAAGGGTGGGGCGCGGGGTGAAGCTTTCTTT.

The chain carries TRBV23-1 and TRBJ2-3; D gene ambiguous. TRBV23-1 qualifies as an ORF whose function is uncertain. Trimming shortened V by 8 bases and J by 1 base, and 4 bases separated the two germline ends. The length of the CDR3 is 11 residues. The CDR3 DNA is TGCGCCAGCGGCGGCACAGATACGCAGTATTTT. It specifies CASGGTDTQYF.

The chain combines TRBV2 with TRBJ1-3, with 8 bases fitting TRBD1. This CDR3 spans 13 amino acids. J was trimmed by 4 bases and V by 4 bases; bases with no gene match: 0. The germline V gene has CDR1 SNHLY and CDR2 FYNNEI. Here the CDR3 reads CASSGDRGNTIYF. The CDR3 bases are TGTGCCAGCAGTGGGGACAGGGGAAACACCATATATTTT.

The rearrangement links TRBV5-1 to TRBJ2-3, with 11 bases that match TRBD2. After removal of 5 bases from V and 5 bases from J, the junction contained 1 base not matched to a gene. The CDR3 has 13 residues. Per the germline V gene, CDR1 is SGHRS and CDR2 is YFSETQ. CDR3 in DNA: TGCGCCAGCAGGACTAGCGGGGAAGATACGCAGTATTTT. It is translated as CASRTSGEDTQYF.

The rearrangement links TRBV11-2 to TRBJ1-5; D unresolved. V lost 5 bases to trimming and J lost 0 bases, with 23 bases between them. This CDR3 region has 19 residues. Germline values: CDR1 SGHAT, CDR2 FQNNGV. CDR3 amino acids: CASSESLKGGSHSNQPQHF. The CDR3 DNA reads TGTGCCAGCAGCGAGTCACTTAAAGGAGGCAGCCATAGCAATCAGCCCCAGCATTTT. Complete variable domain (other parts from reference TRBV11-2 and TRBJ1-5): EAGVAQSPRYKIIEKRQSVAFWCNPISGHATLYWYQQILGQGPKLLIQFQNNGVVDDSQLPKDRFSAERLKGVDSTLKIQPAKLEDSAVYLCASSESLKGGSHSNQPQHFGDGTRLSIL.

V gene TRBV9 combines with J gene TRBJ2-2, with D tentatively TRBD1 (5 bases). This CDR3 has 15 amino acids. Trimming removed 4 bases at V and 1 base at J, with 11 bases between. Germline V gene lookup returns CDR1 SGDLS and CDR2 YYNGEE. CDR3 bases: TGTGCCAGCAGCCCTCAGGGCCAGAACACCGGGGAGCTGTTTTTT. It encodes CASSPQGQNTGELFF.

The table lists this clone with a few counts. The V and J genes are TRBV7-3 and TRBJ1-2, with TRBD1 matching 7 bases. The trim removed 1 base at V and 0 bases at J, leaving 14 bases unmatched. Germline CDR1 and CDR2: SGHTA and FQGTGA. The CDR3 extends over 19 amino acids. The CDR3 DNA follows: TGTGCCAGCAGCTTAATCTTGTCGGCGGGACAGAAAACTAACTATGGCTACACCTTC. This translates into CASSLILSAGQKTNYGYTF.

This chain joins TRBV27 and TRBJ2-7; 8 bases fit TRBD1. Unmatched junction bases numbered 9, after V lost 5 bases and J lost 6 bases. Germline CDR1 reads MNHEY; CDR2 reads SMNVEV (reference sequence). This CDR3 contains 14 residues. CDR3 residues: CASSRTGGIGEQYF. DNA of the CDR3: TGTGCCAGCAGTCGAACAGGGGGTATCGGCGAGCAGTACTTC.

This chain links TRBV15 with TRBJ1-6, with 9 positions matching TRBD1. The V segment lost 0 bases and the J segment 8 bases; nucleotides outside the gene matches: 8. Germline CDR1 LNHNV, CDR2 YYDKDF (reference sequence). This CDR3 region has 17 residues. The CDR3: CATSRDRSGQGDSPLHF. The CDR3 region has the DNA TGTGCCACCAGCAGAGATCGATCGGGACAGGGAGATTCACCCCTCCACTTT.

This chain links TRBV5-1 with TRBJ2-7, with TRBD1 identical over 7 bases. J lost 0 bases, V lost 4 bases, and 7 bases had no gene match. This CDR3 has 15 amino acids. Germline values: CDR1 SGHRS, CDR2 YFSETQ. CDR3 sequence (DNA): TGCGCCAGCAGCACGACCGGGACAGCCTCCTACGAGCAGTACTTC. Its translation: CASSTTGTASYEQYF.

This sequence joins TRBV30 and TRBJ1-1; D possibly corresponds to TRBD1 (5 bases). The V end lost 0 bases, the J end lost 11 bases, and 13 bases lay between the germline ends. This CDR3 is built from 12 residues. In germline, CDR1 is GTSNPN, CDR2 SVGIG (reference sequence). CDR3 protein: CAWSVGALRAFF. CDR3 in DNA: TGTGCCTGGAGTGTAGGGGCCCTAAGGGCTTTCTTT.

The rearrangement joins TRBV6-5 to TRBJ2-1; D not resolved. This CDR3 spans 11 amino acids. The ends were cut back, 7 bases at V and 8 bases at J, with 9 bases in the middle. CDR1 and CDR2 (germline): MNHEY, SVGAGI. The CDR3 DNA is TGTGCCAGCATCCGTGGGGATGAGCAGTTCTTC. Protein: CASIRGDEQFF.

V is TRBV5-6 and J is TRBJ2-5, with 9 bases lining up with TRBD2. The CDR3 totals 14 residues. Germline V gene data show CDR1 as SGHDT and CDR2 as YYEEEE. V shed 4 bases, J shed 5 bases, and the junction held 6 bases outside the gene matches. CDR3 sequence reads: CASSTTAGGETQYF. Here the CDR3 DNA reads TGTGCCAGCAGCACAACAGCGGGGGGTGAGACCCAGTACTTC.

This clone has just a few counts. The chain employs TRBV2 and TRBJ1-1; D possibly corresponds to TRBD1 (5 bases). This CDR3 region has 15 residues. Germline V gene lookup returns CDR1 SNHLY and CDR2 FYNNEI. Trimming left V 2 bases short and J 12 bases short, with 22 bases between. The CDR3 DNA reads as TGTGCCAGCAGTGAAATCCTAGGGGCTCTCATGGCAACTTTCTTT. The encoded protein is CASSEILGALMATFF.

CDR3: CASSLGLAMTGDTQYF. CDR3 sequence (DNA): TGTGCCAGCAGCTTAGGACTAGCAATGACCGGGGATACGCAGTATTTT. The chain combines TRBV11-2 with TRBJ2-3, with TRBD2 matching over 7 bases. Trimming cost V 1 base and J 6 bases; bases outside gene matches: 10. The CDR3 runs 16 residues. In germline, CDR1 is SGHAT, CDR2 FQNNGV.

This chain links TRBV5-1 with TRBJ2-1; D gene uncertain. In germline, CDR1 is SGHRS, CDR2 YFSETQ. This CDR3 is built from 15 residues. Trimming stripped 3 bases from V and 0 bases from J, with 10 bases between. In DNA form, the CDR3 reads TGCGCCAGCAGCTCGTGGGGATACTCCTACAATGAGCAGTTCTTC. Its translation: CASSSWGYSYNEQFF. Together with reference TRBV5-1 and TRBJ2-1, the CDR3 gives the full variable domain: KAGVTQTPRYLIKTRGQQVTLSCSPISGHRSVSWYQQTPGQGLQFLFEYFSETQRNKGNFPGRFSGRQFSNSRSEMNVSTLELGDSALYLCASSSWGYSYNEQFFGPGTRLTVL.

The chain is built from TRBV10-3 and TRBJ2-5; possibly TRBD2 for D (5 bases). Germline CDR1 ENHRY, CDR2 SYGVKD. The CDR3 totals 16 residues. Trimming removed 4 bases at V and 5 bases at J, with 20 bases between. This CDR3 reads CAISGPSTREQETQYF. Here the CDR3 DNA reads TGTGCCATCAGTGGGCCTTCTACTAGAGAACAGGAGACCCAGTACTTC.

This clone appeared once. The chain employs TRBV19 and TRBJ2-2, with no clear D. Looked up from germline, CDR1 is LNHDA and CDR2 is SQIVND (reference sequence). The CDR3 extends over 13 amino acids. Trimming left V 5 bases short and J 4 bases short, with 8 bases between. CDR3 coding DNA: TGTGCCAGTAGTGAGAAGACCACCGGGGAGCTGTTTTTT. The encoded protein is CASSEKTTGELFF. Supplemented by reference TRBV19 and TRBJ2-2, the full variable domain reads DGGITQSPKYLFRKEGQNVTLSCEQNLNHDAMYWYRQDPGQGLRLIYYSQIVNDFQKGDIAEGYSVSREKKESFPLTVTSAQKNPTAFYLCASSEKTTGELFFGEGSRLTVL.

The CDR3 DNA is TGTGCCAGCAGCGTAGACTGGAACACTGAAGCTTTCTTT. Translation gives CASSVDWNTEAFF. J is TRBJ1-1 and V is TRBV9; D gene ambiguous. Germline CDR1 SGDLS, CDR2 YYNGEE. Trimming pared 0 bases from V and 1 base from J, leaving 4 bases between. This CDR3 has 13 residues.

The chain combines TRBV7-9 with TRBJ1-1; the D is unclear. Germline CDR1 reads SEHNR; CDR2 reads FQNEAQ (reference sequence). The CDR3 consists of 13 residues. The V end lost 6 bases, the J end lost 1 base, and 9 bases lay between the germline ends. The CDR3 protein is CASSGNSNTEAFF. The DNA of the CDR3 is TGTGCCAGCAGTGGGAATTCGAACACTGAAGCTTTCTTT.